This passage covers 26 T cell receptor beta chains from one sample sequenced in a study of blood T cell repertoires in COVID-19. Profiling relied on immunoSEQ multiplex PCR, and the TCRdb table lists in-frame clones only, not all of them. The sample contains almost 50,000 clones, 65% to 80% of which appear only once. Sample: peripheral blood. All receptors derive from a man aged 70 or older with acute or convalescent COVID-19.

CDR3 residues: CASSRGQFYEQYF. DNA of the CDR3: TGTGCCAGCAGCAGAGGGCAGTTTTACGAGCAGTACTTC. The rearrangement uses TRBV5-6 and TRBJ2-7, with D possibly being TRBD2 (5 bases). Germline loops: CDR1 SGHDT, CDR2 YYEEEE. The CDR3 contains 13 residues. Trimming removed 4 bases at V and 4 bases at J, with 12 bases between.

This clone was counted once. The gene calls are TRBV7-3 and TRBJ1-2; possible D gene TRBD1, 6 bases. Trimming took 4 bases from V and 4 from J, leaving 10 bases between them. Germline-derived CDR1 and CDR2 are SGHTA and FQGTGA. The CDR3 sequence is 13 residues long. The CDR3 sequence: CASSSQGVYGYTF. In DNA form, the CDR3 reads TGTGCCAGCAGCTCACAGGGCGTCTATGGCTACACCTTC.

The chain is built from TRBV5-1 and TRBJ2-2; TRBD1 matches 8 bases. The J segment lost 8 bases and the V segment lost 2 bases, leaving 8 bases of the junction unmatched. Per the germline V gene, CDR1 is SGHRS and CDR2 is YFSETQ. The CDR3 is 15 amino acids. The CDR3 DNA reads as TGCGCCAGCAGCTTCCGCCAGGGGGCCGGTGGGGAGCTGTTTTTT. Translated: CASSFRQGAGGELFF.

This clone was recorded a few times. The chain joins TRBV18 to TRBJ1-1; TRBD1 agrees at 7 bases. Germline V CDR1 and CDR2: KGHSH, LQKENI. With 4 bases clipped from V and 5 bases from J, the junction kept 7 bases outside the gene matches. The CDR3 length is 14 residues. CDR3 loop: CASSLSGQLTEAFF. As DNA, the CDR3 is TGTGCCAGCTCACTATCGGGACAGTTAACTGAAGCTTTCTTT.

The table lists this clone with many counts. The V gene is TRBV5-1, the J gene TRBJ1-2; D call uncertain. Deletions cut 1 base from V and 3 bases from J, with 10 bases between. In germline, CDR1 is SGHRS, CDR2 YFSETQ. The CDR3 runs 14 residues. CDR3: CASSLQVEDYGYTF. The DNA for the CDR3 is TGCGCCAGCAGCTTGCAGGTGGAAGACTATGGCTACACCTTC.

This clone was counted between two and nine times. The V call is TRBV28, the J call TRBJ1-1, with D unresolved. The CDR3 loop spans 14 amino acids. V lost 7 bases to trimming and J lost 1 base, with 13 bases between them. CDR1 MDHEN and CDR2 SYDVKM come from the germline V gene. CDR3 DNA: TGTGCCAGCATCCCCCCCCGGAGGAACACTGAAGCTTTCTTT. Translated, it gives CASIPPRRNTEAFF.

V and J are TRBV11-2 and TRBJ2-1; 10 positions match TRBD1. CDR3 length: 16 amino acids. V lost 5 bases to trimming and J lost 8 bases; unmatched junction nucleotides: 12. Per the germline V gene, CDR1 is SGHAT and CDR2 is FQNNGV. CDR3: CASSPRIGQGGDEQFF. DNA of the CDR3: TGTGCCAGCAGCCCGAGGATAGGACAGGGGGGGGATGAGCAGTTCTTC.

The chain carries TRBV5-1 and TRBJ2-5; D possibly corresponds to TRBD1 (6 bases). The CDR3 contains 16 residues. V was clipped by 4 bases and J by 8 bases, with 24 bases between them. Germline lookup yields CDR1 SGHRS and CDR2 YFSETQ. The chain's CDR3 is CASSPYRQTGGSTQYF. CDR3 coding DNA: TGCGCCAGCAGCCCGTACCGTCAGACAGGCGGCTCAACCCAGTACTTC.

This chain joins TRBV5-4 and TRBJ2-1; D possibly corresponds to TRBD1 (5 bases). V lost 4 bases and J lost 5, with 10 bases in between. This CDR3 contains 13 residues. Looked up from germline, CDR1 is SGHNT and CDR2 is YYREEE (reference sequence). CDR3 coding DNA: TGTGCCAGCAGCCTGCGACAGAACAATGAGCAGTTCTTC. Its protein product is CASSLRQNNEQFF.

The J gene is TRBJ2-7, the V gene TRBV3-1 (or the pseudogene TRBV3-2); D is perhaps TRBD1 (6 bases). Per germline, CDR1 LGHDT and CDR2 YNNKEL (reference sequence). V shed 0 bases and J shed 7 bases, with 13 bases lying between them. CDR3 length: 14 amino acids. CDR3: CASSQEPGVWEQYF. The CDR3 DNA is TGTGCCAGCAGCCAAGAACCAGGGGTGTGGGAGCAGTACTTC.

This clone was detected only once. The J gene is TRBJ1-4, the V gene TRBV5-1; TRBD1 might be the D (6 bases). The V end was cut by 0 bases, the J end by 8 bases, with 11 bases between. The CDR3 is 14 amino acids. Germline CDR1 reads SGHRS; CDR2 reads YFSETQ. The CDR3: CASSLDPRGEKLFF. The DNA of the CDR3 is TGCGCCAGCAGCTTGGATCCTAGGGGGGAAAAACTGTTTTTT.

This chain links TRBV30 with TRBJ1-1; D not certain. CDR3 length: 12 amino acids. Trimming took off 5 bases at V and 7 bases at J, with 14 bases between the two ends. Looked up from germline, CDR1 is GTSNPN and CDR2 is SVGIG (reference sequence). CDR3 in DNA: TGTGCCTGGGCGACGAGGCTTCTTGAAGCTTTCTTT. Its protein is CAWATRLLEAFF. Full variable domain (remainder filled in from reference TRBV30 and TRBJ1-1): SQTIHQWPATLVQPVGSPLSLECTVEGTSNPNLYWYRQAAGRGLQLLFYSVGIGQISSEVPQNLSASRPQDRQFILSSKKLLLSDSGFYLCAWATRLLEAFFGQGTRLTVV.

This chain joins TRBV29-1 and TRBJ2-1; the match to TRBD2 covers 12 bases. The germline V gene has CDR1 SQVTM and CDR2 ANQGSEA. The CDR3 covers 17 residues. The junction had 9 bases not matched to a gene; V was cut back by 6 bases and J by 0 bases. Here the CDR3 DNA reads TGCAGCGTGGGGGGGACTAGCGGGCGGAGCTCCTACAATGAGCAGTTCTTC. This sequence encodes CSVGGTSGRSSYNEQFF.

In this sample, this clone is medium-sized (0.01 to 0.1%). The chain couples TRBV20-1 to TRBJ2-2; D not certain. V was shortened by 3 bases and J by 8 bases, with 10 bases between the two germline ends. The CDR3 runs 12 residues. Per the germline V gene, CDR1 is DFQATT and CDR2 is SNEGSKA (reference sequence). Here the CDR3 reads CSASSNTGELFF. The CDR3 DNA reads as TGCAGTGCTAGTTCTAATACGGGGGAGCTGTTTTTT.

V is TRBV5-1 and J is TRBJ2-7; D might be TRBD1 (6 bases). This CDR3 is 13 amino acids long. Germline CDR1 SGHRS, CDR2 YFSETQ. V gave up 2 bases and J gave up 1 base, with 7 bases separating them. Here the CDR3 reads CASSFGQSYEQYF. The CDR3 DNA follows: TGCGCCAGCAGCTTTGGACAGTCCTACGAGCAGTACTTC. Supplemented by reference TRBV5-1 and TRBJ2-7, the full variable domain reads KAGVTQTPRYLIKTRGQQVTLSCSPISGHRSVSWYQQTPGQGLQFLFEYFSETQRNKGNFPGRFSGRQFSNSRSEMNVSTLELGDSALYLCASSFGQSYEQYFGPGTRLTVT.

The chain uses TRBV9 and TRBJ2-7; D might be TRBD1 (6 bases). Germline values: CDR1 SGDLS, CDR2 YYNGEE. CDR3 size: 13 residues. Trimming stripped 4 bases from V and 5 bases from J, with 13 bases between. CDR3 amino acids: CASSSQGSNEQYF. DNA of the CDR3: TGTGCCAGCAGCTCCCAGGGGAGCAACGAGCAGTACTTC.

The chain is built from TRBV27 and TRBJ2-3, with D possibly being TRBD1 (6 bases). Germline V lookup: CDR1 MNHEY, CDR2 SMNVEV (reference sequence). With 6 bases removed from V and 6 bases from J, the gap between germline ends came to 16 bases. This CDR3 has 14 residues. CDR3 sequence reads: CASRLNRVTDTQYF. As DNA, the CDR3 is TGTGCCAGCAGATTAAACAGGGTGACGGATACGCAGTATTTT.

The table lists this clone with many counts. This chain's CDR3 is CASSLAGAYEQYF. CDR3 DNA sequence: TGTGCCAGCAGCTTAGCAGGGGCCTACGAGCAGTACTTC. The rearrangement links TRBV13 to TRBJ2-7; possible D gene TRBD1, 6 bases. Germline V CDR1 and CDR2: PRHDT, FYEKMQ (reference sequence). Trimming removed 1 base from V and 2 bases from J, with 6 bases in between. The length of the CDR3 is 13 residues.

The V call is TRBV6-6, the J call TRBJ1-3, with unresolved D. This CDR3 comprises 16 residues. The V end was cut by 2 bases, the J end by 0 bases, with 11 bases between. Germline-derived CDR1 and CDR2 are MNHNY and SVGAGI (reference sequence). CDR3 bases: TGTGCCAGCAGTTACCCCCCAACCGGCTCTGGAAACACCATATATTTT. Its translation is CASSYPPTGSGNTIYF.

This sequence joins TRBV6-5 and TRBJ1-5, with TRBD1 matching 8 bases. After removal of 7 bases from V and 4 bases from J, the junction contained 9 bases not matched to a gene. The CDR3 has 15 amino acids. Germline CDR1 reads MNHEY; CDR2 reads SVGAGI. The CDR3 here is CASNVGTGLNQPQHF. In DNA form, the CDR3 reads TGTGCCAGCAATGTTGGGACAGGACTTAATCAGCCCCAGCATTTT.

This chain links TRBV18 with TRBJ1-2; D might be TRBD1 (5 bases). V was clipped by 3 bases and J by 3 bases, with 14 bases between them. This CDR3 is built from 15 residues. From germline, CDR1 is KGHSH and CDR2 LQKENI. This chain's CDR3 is CASSPYSGLDYGYTF. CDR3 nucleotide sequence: TGTGCCAGCTCACCCTACTCGGGACTGGACTATGGCTACACCTTC. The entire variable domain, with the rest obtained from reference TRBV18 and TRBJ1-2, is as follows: NAGVMQNPRHLVRRRGQEARLRCSPMKGHSHVYWYRQLPEEGLKFMVYLQKENIIDESGMPKERFSAEFPKEGPSILRIQQVVRGDSAAYFCASSPYSGLDYGYTFGSGTRLTVV.

CDR3 coding DNA: TGTGCCAGCAGAATGACAGGGGTGGCTGAGCAGTTCTTC. Translating gives CASRMTGVAEQFF. The chain joins TRBV12-3 or TRBV12-4 to TRBJ2-1; 8 positions agree with TRBD1. With 6 bases clipped from V and 9 bases from J, the junction kept 7 bases outside the gene matches. The CDR3 is 13 amino acids.

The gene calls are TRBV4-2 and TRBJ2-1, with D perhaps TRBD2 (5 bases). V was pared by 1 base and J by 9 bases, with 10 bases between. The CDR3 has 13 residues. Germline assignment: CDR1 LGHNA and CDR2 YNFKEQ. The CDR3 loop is CASSQGWAGEQFF. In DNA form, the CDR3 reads TGTGCCAGCAGCCAAGGATGGGCGGGTGAGCAGTTCTTC.

The CDR3 sequence: CASQGSGRGSYNEQFF. Here the CDR3 DNA reads TGTGCCAGCCAGGGGAGCGGGAGAGGTTCCTACAATGAGCAGTTCTTC. The genes are TRBV14 and TRBJ2-1, with 8 positions matching TRBD2. The CDR3 consists of 16 residues. The junction had 10 bases not matched to a gene; V was cut back by 8 bases and J by 1 base. The germline V gene has CDR1 SGHDN and CDR2 FVKESK.

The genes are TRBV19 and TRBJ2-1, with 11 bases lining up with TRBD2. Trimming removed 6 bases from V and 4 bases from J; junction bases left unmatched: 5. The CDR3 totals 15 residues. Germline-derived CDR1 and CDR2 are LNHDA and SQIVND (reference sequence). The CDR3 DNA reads TGTGCCAGTAGAACTAGCGGGAGCCCTTACAATGAGCAGTTCTTC. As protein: CASRTSGSPYNEQFF. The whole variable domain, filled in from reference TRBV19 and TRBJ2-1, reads DGGITQSPKYLFRKEGQNVTLSCEQNLNHDAMYWYRQDPGQGLRLIYYSQIVNDFQKGDIAEGYSVSREKKESFPLTVTSAQKNPTAFYLCASRTSGSPYNEQFFGPGTRLTVL.

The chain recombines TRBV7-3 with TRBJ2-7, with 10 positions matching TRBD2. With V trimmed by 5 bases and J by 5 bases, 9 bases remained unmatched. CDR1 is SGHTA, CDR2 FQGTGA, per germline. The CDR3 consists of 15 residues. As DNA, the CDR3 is TGTGCCAGCAGCGTCTCTAGCGGGAGAGGCGACGAGCAGTACTTC. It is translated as CASSVSSGRGDEQYF.